This TCR beta chain comes out of a study of identical twins. Only healthy Caucasians were included as donors. It was template switching that added a universal primer site, and there were unique molecular identifiers on the cDNA. TCRdb re-called the 5' RACE reads through MiXCR, storing one row per CDR3 protein. The table has hundreds of thousands of distinct CDR3 sequences, approximately 6% seen once; the top ten hold roughly 2%. This clonotype was detected ten times or more. This CDR3 has 14 residues. The V segment lost 1 base and the J segment 6 bases; nucleotides outside the gene matches: 3. The chain recombines TRBV12-3 or TRBV12-4 with TRBJ2-4; 7 bases align to TRBD2. This TCR was sampled from a man aged 18 to 29 in good health. Sample: naive T cells sorted from blood. DNA for the CDR3: TGTGCCAGCAGTTTAGGGACTAGTTTAAACATTCAGTACTTC. Translation gives CASSLGTSLNIQYF.